Listed here are 24 T cell receptor beta chains from one sample, sequenced in a study of blood T cell repertoires in COVID-19. Produced via immunoSEQ multiplex PCR; TCRdb's table is partial and in-frame only. The data hold about 160,000 clones, with under 90% observed a single time. The specimen was PBMCs or T cells enriched from blood (not recorded which). The receptors were sampled from a woman aged 60 to 75 who had recovered from COVID-19.

V and J are TRBV30 and TRBJ2-7, with TRBD2 identical over 7 bases. Unmatched junction bases numbered 7, after V lost 1 base and J lost 4 bases. The CDR3 sequence is 14 residues long. The V gene's germline CDR1 is GTSNPN and CDR2 SVGIG (reference sequence). The CDR3 bases are TGTGCCTGGAGTGCGGACGGGGGGTGGTACGAGCAGTACTTC. Translated: CAWSADGGWYEQYF.

J is TRBJ1-2 and V is TRBV7-9, with D unresolved. Germline CDR1 reads SEHNR; CDR2 reads FQNEAQ (reference sequence). Between the trimmed V and J ends, which lost 1 base and 4 bases, there was a span of 13 bases. This CDR3 spans 15 amino acids. This CDR3 reads CASSLGRGIGYGYTF. As DNA, the CDR3 is TGTGCCAGCAGCTTAGGACGGGGTATAGGCTATGGCTACACCTTC.

The chain recombines TRBV7-9 with TRBJ1-2, with 7 bases identical to TRBD1. Germline V gene sequence: CDR1 SEHNR, CDR2 FQNEAQ (reference sequence). Trimming took 4 bases from V and 0 from J; bases not matched to a gene: 5. The CDR3 consists of 15 residues. The CDR3 DNA follows: TGTGCCAGCAGCTCCCGACAGGGTACTAACTATGGCTACACCTTC. Residues: CASSSRQGTNYGYTF.

This chain uses TRBV7-6 with TRBJ1-2; D is undetermined. The CDR3 runs 12 residues. Trimming removed 3 bases at V and 8 bases at J, with 10 bases between. Looked up from germline, CDR1 is SGHVS and CDR2 is FNYEAQ. Here the CDR3 reads CASSLGGLGYTF. The CDR3 DNA reads TGTGCCAGCAGCTTGGGAGGGCTAGGCTACACCTTC. Based on the CDR3 plus reference TRBV7-6 and TRBJ1-2, the full variable domain is GAGVSQSPRYKVTKRGQDVALRCDPISGHVSLYWYRQALGQGPEFLTYFNYEAQQDKSGLPNDRFSAERPEGSISTLTIQRTEQRDSAMYRCASSLGGLGYTFGSGTRLTVV.

The V gene is TRBV6-5, the J gene TRBJ2-1, with TRBD1 identical over 10 bases. The germline V gene has CDR1 MNHEY and CDR2 SVGAGI. Trimming cost V 4 bases and J 3 bases; bases outside gene matches: 6. This CDR3 spans 16 amino acids. CDR3 residues: CASSSWTGGLYNEQFF. The CDR3 DNA reads TGTGCCAGCAGTTCGTGGACAGGGGGGCTCTACAATGAGCAGTTCTTC.

The rearrangement uses TRBV9 and TRBJ2-5; 14 bases agree with TRBD2. The CDR3 consists of 16 residues. Germline CDR1 reads SGDLS; CDR2 reads YYNGEE. Germline trimming cut 2 bases from V and 4 bases from J; bases unmatched to any gene: 4. CDR3 DNA: TGTGCCAGCAGCGTGACTAGCGGGGGGGCAGGAGAGACCCAGTACTTC. This sequence encodes CASSVTSGGAGETQYF.

This chain joins TRBV5-1 and TRBJ2-5, with 11 bases aligning to TRBD1. This CDR3 is built from 14 residues. V was pared by 3 bases and J by 4 bases, with 2 bases of the junction left unmatched. Germline CDR1 reads SGHRS; CDR2 reads YFSETQ. CDR3 amino acids: CASSWGTGGETQYF. CDR3 bases: TGCGCCAGCAGCTGGGGGACAGGGGGAGAGACCCAGTACTTC. The whole variable domain, filled in from reference TRBV5-1 and TRBJ2-5, reads KAGVTQTPRYLIKTRGQQVTLSCSPISGHRSVSWYQQTPGQGLQFLFEYFSETQRNKGNFPGRFSGRQFSNSRSEMNVSTLELGDSALYLCASSWGTGGETQYFGPGTRLLVL.

The J gene is TRBJ1-2, the V gene TRBV5-6; possibly TRBD1 for D (5 bases). The CDR3 contains 16 residues. V was trimmed by 4 bases and J by 8 bases, leaving 24 bases between them. Per germline, CDR1 SGHDT and CDR2 YYEEEE. The CDR3, as DNA: TGTGCCAGCAGCCTCGGTAGCAGGGTTACTTTCTCGGGCTACACCTTC. This codes for CASSLGSRVTFSGYTF.

V usage is TRBV19 and J usage is TRBJ1-4, with D hard to call. The CDR3 length is 13 residues. Trimming took off 6 bases at V and 2 bases at J, with 7 bases between the two ends. The germline V gene has CDR1 LNHDA and CDR2 SQIVND (reference sequence). CDR3 nucleotides: TGTGCCAGTAGGGGCAGGACTAATGAAAAACTGTTTTTT. This gives the protein CASRGRTNEKLFF.

The V gene is TRBV7-8, the J gene TRBJ1-5, with no clear D. Germline CDR1 is SGHVS and CDR2 is FQNEAQ. The ends were cut back, 3 bases at V and 6 bases at J, with 15 bases in the middle. The CDR3 is 15 amino acids. CDR3 nucleotides: TGTGCCAGCAGCTTTTCAACGAATAGAGGTCAGCCCCAGCATTTT. Amino acid sequence: CASSFSTNRGQPQHF.

As DNA, the CDR3 is TGTGCCAGCGAACGCGGGGGTGGGACAGATACGCAGTATTTT. This encodes CASERGGGTDTQYF. The rearrangement links TRBV6-6 to TRBJ2-3, with 7 bases lining up with TRBD2. The V gene end was trimmed by 8 bases and the J gene end by 3 bases; junction bases not matched to a gene: 8. Germline CDR1 is MNHNY and CDR2 is SVGAGI (reference sequence). The CDR3 has 14 residues.

This clone was seen just once. The rearrangement uses TRBV4-1 and TRBJ2-7, with 7 positions matching TRBD1. The CDR3 is made up of 19 amino acids. V was clipped by 1 base and J by 1 base; unmatched bases: 16. Germline V gives CDR1 MGHRA, CDR2 YSYEKL. The CDR3 loop reads CASSQVAGRQGVGSYEQYF. CDR3 bases: TGCGCCAGCAGCCAAGTTGCAGGTCGCCAGGGGGTGGGGTCCTACGAGCAGTACTTC.

This chain connects TRBV6-6 to TRBJ1-6, with 9 bases identical to TRBD1. CDR3 length: 16 residues. V trimming: 5 bases; J trimming: 7 bases; junction bases outside the gene matches: 9. Germline V gives CDR1 MNHNY, CDR2 SVGAGI (reference sequence). This CDR3 is CASSPGTGMGNSPLHF. The DNA of the CDR3 is TGTGCCAGCAGTCCCGGGACAGGGATGGGGAATTCACCCCTCCACTTT.

The CDR3, as DNA: TGTGCCAGCAGCCCAGCGGCGGTCCTAAACACTGAAGCTTTCTTT. Protein product: CASSPAAVLNTEAFF. The chain employs TRBV7-7 and TRBJ1-1; D call uncertain. V lost 5 bases to trimming and J lost 2 bases, with 15 bases between them. The CDR3 has 15 amino acids. Germline-derived CDR1 and CDR2 are SSHAT and FNYEAQ (reference sequence). Combining the CDR3 with reference TRBV7-7 and TRBJ1-1 gives the whole variable domain GAGVSQSPRYKVTKRGQDVTLRCDPISSHATLYWYQQALGQGPEFLTYFNYEAQPDKSGLPSDRFSAERPEGSISTLTIQRTEQRDSAMYRCASSPAAVLNTEAFFGQGTRLTVV.

The rearrangement links TRBV18 to TRBJ1-1; no clear D. The CDR3 contains 13 residues. Trimming pared 6 bases from V and 1 base from J, leaving 9 bases between. Germline V gene data show CDR1 as KGHSH and CDR2 as LQKENI. CDR3 loop: CASSDGGNTEAFF. CDR3 DNA sequence: TGTGCCAGCTCCGACGGCGGGAACACTGAAGCTTTCTTT.

The gene calls are TRBV6-5 and TRBJ1-1; D remains ambiguous. CDR1 is MNHEY, CDR2 SVGAGI, per germline. There are 13 residues in the CDR3. V was pared by 2 bases and J by 6 bases, with 10 bases between. CDR3 in DNA: TGTGCCAGCAGTTACACACACCTCGCTGAAGCTTTCTTT. Translating gives CASSYTHLAEAFF.

CDR3 DNA: TGTGCCAGCAGCCAAGACAGGGCTGGCGAGCAGTACTTC. It encodes CASSQDRAGEQYF. The rearrangement joins TRBV3-1 (or the pseudogene TRBV3-2) to TRBJ2-7; possible D gene TRBD1, 5 bases. The germline gives CDR1 LGHDT, CDR2 YNNKEL (reference sequence). The CDR3 spans 13 residues. Trimming removed 0 bases at V and 6 bases at J, with 9 bases between.

The V gene is TRBV27, the J gene TRBJ1-3, with 7 positions matching TRBD1. The CDR3 is 21 amino acids. Germline V CDR1 and CDR2: MNHEY, SMNVEV (reference sequence). The trim removed 5 bases at V and 0 bases at J, leaving 22 bases unmatched. Here the CDR3 reads CASSPTAGQRRSTHSGNTIYF. The CDR3 nucleotides are TGTGCCAGCAGTCCAACGGCGGGACAGCGGCGTTCCACCCACTCTGGAAACACCATATATTTT.

V gene TRBV5-1 combines with J gene TRBJ1-1, with D tentatively TRBD1 (6 bases). Germline V gene data show CDR1 as SGHRS and CDR2 as YFSETQ. V shed 2 bases and J shed 0 bases, with 17 bases lying between them. This CDR3 spans 17 amino acids. The CDR3 region has the DNA TGCGCCAGCAGCTTTAACTACAGGGAAACCATGAACACTGAAGCTTTCTTT. Residues: CASSFNYRETMNTEAFF.

CDR3 nucleotides: TGTGCCAGTAGTATACCCGGGACAGGGAACAATCAGCCCCAGCATTTT. Translating it yields CASSIPGTGNNQPQHF. The J gene is TRBJ1-5, the V gene TRBV19; TRBD1 agrees at 9 bases. Germline assignment: CDR1 LNHDA and CDR2 SQIVND (reference sequence). The V gene end was trimmed by 2 bases and the J gene end by 3 bases; junction bases not matched to a gene: 5. The CDR3 sequence is 16 residues long. The entire variable domain, with the rest obtained from reference TRBV19 and TRBJ1-5, is as follows: DGGITQSPKYLFRKEGQNVTLSCEQNLNHDAMYWYRQDPGQGLRLIYYSQIVNDFQKGDIAEGYSVSREKKESFPLTVTSAQKNPTAFYLCASSIPGTGNNQPQHFGDGTRLSIL.

The chain links TRBV6-5 to TRBJ1-5; D not certain. Germline CDR1 is MNHEY and CDR2 is SVGAGI. V lost 6 bases, J lost 0 bases, and 12 bases lay in between. This CDR3 is built from 15 residues. The CDR3 DNA sequence: TGTGCCAGCAGAATGAACCTCTATAGCAATCAGCCCCAGCATTTT. Encoded protein: CASRMNLYSNQPQHF.

The chain combines TRBV5-1 with TRBJ1-6, with 12 bases fitting TRBD1. This CDR3 has 17 residues. V gave up 4 bases and J gave up 8 bases; unmatched junction bases: 10. The V gene's germline CDR1 is SGHRS and CDR2 YFSETQ. The CDR3 region is CASSQLGQGAGDSPLHF. The DNA of the CDR3 is TGCGCCAGCAGCCAATTGGGACAGGGGGCTGGGGATTCACCCCTCCACTTT.

The chain links TRBV4-1 to TRBJ2-7, with TRBD2 matching over 9 bases. Losses at the gene ends were 1 base for V and 0 bases for J; bases not matched to a gene: 4. CDR1 and CDR2 from the germline V gene are MGHRA and YSYEKL. This CDR3 spans 16 amino acids. The CDR3 is CASSQGASGDSYEQYF. The CDR3 DNA follows: TGCGCCAGCAGCCAAGGTGCTAGCGGGGACTCCTACGAGCAGTACTTC.

The rearrangement joins TRBV5-6 to TRBJ1-3, with 7 nucleotides matching TRBD1. Germline CDR1 SGHDT, CDR2 YYEEEE. This CDR3 is 17 amino acids long. V lost 0 bases and J lost 0; bases outside the gene matches: 6. The CDR3 DNA follows: TGTGCCAGCAGCTTGGGTCCAGGGGGTTCCTCTGGAAACACCATATATTTT. Its translation is CASSLGPGGSSGNTIYF.